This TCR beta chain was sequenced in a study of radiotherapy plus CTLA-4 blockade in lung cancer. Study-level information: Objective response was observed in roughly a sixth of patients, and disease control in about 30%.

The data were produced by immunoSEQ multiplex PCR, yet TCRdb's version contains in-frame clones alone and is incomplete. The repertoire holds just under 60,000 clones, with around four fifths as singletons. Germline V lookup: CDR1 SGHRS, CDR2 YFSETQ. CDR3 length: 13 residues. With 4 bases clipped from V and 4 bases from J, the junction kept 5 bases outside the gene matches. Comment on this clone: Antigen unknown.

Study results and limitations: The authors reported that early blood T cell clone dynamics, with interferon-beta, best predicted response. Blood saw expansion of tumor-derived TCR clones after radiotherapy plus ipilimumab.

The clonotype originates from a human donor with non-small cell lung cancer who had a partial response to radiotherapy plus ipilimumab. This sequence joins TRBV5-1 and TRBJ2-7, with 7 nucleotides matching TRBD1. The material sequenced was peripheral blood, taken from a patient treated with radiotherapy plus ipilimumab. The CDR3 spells CASSLDRVYEQYF. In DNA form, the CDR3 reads TGCGCCAGCAGCCTCGACAGGGTTTACGAGCAGTACTTC.